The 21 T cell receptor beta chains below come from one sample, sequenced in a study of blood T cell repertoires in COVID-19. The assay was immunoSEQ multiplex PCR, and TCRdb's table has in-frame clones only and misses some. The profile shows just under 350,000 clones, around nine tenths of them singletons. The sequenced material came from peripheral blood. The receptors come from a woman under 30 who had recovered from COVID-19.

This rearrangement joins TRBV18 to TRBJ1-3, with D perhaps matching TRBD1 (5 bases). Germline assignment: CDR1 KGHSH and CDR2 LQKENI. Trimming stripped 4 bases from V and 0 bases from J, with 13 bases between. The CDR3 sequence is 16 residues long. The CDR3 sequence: CASSLPGLVSGNTIYF. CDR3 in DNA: TGTGCCAGCTCACTCCCGGGACTGGTCTCTGGAAACACCATATATTTT.

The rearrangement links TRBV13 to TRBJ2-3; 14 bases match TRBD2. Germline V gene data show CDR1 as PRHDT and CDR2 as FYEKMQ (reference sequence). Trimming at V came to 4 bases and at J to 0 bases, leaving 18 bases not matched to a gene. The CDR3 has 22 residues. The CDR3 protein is CASSSTGPGTSGSWYSTDTQYF. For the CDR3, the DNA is TGTGCCAGCAGCTCCACGGGCCCCGGGACTAGCGGGAGTTGGTACAGCACAGATACGCAGTATTTT.

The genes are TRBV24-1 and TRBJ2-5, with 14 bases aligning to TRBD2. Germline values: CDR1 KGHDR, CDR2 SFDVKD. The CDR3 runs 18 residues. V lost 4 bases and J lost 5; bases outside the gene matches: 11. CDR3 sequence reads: CATSDSGPGLAGAETQYF. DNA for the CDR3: TGTGCCACCAGTGACTCAGGACCGGGACTAGCGGGGGCCGAGACCCAGTACTTC.

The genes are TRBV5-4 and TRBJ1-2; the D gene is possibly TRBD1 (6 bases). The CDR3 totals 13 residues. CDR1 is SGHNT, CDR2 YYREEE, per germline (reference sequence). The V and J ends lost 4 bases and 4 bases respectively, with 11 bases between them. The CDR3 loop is CASSRGATYGYTF. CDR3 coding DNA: TGTGCCAGCAGCCGGGGGGCGACCTATGGCTACACCTTC. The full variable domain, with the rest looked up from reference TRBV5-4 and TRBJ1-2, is ETGVTQSPTHLIKTRGQQVTLRCSSQSGHNTVSWYQQALGQGPQFIFQYYREEENGRGNFPPRFSGLQFPNYSSELNVNALELDDSALYLCASSRGATYGYTFGSGTRLTVV.

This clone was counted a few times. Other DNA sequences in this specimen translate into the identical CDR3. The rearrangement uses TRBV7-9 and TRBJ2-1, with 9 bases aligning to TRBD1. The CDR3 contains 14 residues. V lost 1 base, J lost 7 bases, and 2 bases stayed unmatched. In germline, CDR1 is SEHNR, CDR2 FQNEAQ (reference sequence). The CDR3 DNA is TGTGCCAGCAGCTTAGTACAGGGGGCAAATGAGCAGTTCTTC. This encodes CASSLVQGANEQFF.

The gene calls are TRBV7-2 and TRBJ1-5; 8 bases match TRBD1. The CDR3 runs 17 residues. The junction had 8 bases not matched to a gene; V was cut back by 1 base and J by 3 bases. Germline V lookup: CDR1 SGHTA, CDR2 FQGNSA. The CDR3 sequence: CASSLVAGQDPNQPQHF. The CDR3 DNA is TGTGCCAGCAGCTTAGTGGCGGGACAGGATCCCAATCAGCCCCAGCATTTT.

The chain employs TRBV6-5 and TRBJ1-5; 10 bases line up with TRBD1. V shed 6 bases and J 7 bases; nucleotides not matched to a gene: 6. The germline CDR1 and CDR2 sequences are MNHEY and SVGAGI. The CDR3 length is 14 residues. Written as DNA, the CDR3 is TGTGCCAGCAGCACGGACAGGGGGGACCAGCCCCAGCATTTT. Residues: CASSTDRGDQPQHF.

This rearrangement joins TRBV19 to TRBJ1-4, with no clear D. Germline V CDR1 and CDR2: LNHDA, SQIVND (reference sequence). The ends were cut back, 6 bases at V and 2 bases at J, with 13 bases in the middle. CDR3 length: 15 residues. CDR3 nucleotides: TGTGCCAGTAGCCCAGTATTGTGGACTAATGAAAAACTGTTTTTT. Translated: CASSPVLWTNEKLFF.

The CDR3: CSVERDLSDTQYF. Written as DNA, the CDR3 is TGCAGCGTTGAAAGGGACTTGTCAGATACGCAGTATTTT. This sequence joins TRBV29-1 and TRBJ2-3, with D possibly matching TRBD2 (6 bases). The V gene lost 2 bases and the J gene lost 4 bases, with 10 bases spanning the gap. The CDR3 is 13 amino acids. The germline gives CDR1 SQVTM, CDR2 ANQGSEA.

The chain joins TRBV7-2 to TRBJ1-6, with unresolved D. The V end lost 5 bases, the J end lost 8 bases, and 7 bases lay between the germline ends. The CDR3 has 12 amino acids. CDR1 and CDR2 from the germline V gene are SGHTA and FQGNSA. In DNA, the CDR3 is TGTGCCAGCAGCCCGTCCTATTCACCCCTCCACTTT. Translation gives CASSPSYSPLHF. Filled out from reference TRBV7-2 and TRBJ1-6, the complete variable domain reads GAGVSQSPSNKVTEKGKDVELRCDPISGHTALYWYRQSLGQGLEFLIYFQGNSAPDKSGLPSDRFSAERTGGSVSTLTIQRTQQEDSAVYLCASSPSYSPLHFGNGTRLTVT.

The CDR3 sequence: CASTLGTEATGELFF. The CDR3 DNA reads as TGTGCCAGCACCTTGGGGACAGAGGCGACCGGGGAGCTGTTTTTT. This sequence joins TRBV6-5 and TRBJ2-2; 7 bases align to TRBD1. Trimming took 7 bases from V and 5 from J; bases not matched to a gene: 10. The length of the CDR3 is 15 residues. Looked up from germline, CDR1 is MNHEY and CDR2 is SVGAGI.

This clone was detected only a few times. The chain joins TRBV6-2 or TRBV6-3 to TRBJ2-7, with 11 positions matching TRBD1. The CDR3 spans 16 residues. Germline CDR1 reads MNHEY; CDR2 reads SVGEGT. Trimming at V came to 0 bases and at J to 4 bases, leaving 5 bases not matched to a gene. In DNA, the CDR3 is TGTGCCAGCAGTTACTCCCGGGACAGGGGGATTTACGAGCAGTACGTC. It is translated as CASSYSRDRGIYEQYV.

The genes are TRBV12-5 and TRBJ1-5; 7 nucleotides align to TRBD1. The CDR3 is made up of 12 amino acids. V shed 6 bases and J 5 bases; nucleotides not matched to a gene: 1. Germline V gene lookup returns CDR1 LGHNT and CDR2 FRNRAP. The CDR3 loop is CASGTGDQPQHF. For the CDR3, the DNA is TGTGCTAGTGGAACAGGGGATCAGCCCCAGCATTTT.

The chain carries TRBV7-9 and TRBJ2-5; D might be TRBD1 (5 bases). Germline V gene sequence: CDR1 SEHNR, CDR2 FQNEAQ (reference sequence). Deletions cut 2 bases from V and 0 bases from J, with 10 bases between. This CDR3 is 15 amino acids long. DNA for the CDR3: TGTGCCAGCAGCTTACAGTGGGGCAACCAAGAGACCCAGTACTTC. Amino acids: CASSLQWGNQETQYF. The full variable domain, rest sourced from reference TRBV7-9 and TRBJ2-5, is DTGVSQNPRHKITKRGQNVTFRCDPISEHNRLYWYRQTLGQGPEFLTYFQNEAQLEKSRLLSDRFSAERPKGSFSTLEIQRTEQGDSAMYLCASSLQWGNQETQYFGPGTRLLVL.

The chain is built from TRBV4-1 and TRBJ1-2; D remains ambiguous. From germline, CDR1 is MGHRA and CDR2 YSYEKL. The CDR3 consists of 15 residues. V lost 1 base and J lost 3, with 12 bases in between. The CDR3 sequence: CASSQVYSGDYGYTF. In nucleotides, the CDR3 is TGCGCCAGCAGCCAAGTCTATTCCGGAGACTATGGCTACACCTTC.

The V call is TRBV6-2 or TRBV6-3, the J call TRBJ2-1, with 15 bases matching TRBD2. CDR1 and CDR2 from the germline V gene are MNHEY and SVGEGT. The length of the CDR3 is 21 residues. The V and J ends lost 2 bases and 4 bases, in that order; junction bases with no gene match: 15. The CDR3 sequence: CASSYPSGTSGRTQQYNEQFF. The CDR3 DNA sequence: TGTGCCAGCAGTTACCCCTCAGGGACTAGCGGGAGGACCCAGCAATACAATGAGCAGTTCTTC.

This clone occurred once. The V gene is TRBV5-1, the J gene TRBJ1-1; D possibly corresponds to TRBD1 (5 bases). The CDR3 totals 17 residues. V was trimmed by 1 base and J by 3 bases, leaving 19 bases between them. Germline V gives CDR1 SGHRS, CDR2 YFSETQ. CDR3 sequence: CASSLRGGSILDTEAFF. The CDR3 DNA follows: TGCGCCAGCAGCTTGAGGGGCGGAAGCATTCTGGACACTGAAGCTTTCTTT.

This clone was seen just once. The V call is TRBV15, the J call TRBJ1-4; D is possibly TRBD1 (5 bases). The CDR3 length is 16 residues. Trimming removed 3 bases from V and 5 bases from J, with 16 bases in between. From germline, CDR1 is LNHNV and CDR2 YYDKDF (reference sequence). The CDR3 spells CATSSAGLSPNEKLFF. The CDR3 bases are TGTGCCACCAGCAGCGCGGGGCTCTCCCCGAATGAAAAACTGTTTTTT.

The CDR3 DNA reads as TGTGCCGGAGCGAGGGTCAACACTGAAGCTTTCTTT. Its protein product is CAGARVNTEAFF. This chain uses TRBV28 with TRBJ1-1; no clear D. This CDR3 is 12 amino acids long. The germline V and J ends were trimmed by 11 bases and 2 bases, with 12 bases remaining between them. Germline assignment: CDR1 MDHEN and CDR2 SYDVKM.

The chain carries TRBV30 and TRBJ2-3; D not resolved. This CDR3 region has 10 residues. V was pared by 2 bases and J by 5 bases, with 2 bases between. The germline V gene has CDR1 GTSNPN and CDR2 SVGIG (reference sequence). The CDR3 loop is CAWSRDTQYF. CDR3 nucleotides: TGTGCCTGGAGTCGAGATACGCAGTATTTT.

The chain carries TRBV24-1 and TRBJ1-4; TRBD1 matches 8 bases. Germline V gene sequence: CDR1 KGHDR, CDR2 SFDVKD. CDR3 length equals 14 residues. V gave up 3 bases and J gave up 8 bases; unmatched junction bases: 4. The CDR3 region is CATSDHRQGEKLFF. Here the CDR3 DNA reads TGTGCCACCAGTGATCACAGACAGGGGGAAAAACTGTTTTTT.